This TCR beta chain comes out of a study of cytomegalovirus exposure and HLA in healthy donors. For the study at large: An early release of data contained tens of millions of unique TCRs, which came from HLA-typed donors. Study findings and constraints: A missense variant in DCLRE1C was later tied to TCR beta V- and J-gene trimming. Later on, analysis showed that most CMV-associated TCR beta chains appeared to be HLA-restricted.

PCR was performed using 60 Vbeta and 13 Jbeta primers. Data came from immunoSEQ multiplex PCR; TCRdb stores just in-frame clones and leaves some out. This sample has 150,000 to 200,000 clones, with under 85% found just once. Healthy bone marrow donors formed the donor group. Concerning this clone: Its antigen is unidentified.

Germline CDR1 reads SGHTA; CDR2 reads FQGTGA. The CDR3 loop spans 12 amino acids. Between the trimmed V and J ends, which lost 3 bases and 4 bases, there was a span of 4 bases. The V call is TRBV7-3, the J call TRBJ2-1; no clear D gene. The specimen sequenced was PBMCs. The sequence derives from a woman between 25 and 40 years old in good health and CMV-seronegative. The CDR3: CASSLTYNEQFF. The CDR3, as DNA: TGTGCCAGCAGCTTGACTTACAATGAGCAGTTCTTC.